The 29 T cell receptor beta chains below come from one sample, sequenced in a study of blood T cell repertoires in COVID-19. Profiled with immunoSEQ multiplex PCR; TCRdb holds only in-frame clones, not every one. The repertoire holds roughly 150,000 clones, with roughly 80% as singletons. The sequenced sample consisted of peripheral blood. The receptors here all came from a woman older than 75 with acute or convalescent COVID-19.

This clone was detected a few times. This chain uses TRBV7-9 with TRBJ1-4; D unresolved. Germline V gene lookup returns CDR1 SEHNR and CDR2 FQNEAQ (reference sequence). The ends were cut back, 5 bases at V and 0 bases at J, with 13 bases in the middle. CDR3 size: 16 residues. CDR3: CASSPAGRATNEKLFF. DNA for the CDR3: TGTGCCAGCAGCCCCGCCGGGAGGGCAACTAATGAAAAACTGTTTTTT.

The V gene is TRBV10-2, the J gene TRBJ2-7, with 11 bases matching TRBD2. The germline V gene has CDR1 WSHSY and CDR2 SAAADI. V was clipped by 6 bases and J by 1 base; unmatched bases: 2. The CDR3 has 14 residues. The CDR3 protein is CASRLAGGSYEQYF. Here the CDR3 DNA reads TGCGCCAGCAGGCTAGCGGGGGGATCCTACGAGCAGTACTTC.

The V and J genes are TRBV2 and TRBJ1-6, with D uncertain. V lost 3 bases to trimming and J lost 7 bases, with 7 bases between them. The CDR3 contains 13 residues. The V gene's germline CDR1 is SNHLY and CDR2 FYNNEI. This CDR3 reads CASSDAGNSPLHF. CDR3 coding DNA: TGTGCCAGCAGTGACGCAGGCAATTCACCCCTCCACTTT.

CDR3: CASSPTSGGALGELFF. As DNA, the CDR3 is TGTGCCAGCAGCCCTACTAGCGGGGGGGCCCTCGGGGAGCTGTTTTTT. The V call is TRBV11-2, the J call TRBJ2-2, with 13 bases aligning to TRBD2. Trimming removed 5 bases from V and 7 bases from J; junction bases left unmatched: 7. The germline V gene encodes CDR1 SGHAT and CDR2 FQNNGV. This CDR3 has 16 residues.

This clone turned up a few times. The gene calls are TRBV10-3 and TRBJ2-3; weak D call: TRBD2 (6 bases). The V end lost 10 bases, the J end lost 6 bases, and 20 bases lay between the germline ends. CDR1 is ENHRY, CDR2 SYGVKD, per germline. The CDR3 length is 14 residues. CDR3 sequence reads: CASKPGLGIDTQYF. The DNA of the CDR3 is TGTGCCAGCAAACCGGGACTCGGAATTGATACGCAGTATTTT.

The chain uses TRBV13 and TRBJ2-1, with 9 nucleotides matching TRBD2. This CDR3 spans 13 amino acids. Losses at the gene ends were 9 bases for V and 3 bases for J; bases not matched to a gene: 3. Germline lookup yields CDR1 PRHDT and CDR2 FYEKMQ (reference sequence). CDR3 residues: CASSSGGYNEQFF. The DNA for the CDR3 is TGTGCCAGTAGTAGCGGGGGCTACAATGAGCAGTTCTTC.

The table lists this clone with a count of one. The J gene is TRBJ2-7, the V gene TRBV7-7, with TRBD1 matching 8 bases. The CDR3 totals 14 residues. Germline V gene data show CDR1 as SSHAT and CDR2 as FNYEAQ (reference sequence). The trim removed 1 base at V and 4 bases at J, leaving 3 bases unmatched. CDR3 residues: CASSLGRTGYEQYF. As DNA, the CDR3 is TGTGCCAGCAGCTTAGGGCGGACAGGGTACGAGCAGTACTTC.

V is TRBV28 and J is TRBJ1-1, with TRBD1 as a possible D gene (6 bases). The CDR3 is 15 residues long. The V end was cut by 6 bases, the J end by 4 bases, with 18 bases between. From germline, CDR1 is MDHEN and CDR2 SYDVKM. The CDR3 DNA follows: TGTGCCAGCAGCGAAACGAAACAGGGCACCACTGAAGCTTTCTTT. This gives the protein CASSETKQGTTEAFF.

This clone was found a few times. The CDR3 loop is CASSLRSNTEAFF. CDR3 coding DNA: TGTGCCAGCTCATTGCGGTCGAACACTGAAGCTTTCTTT. J is TRBJ1-1 and V is TRBV18; D remains ambiguous. Germline loops: CDR1 KGHSH, CDR2 LQKENI. The CDR3 extends over 13 amino acids. Trimming removed 5 bases at V and 1 base at J, with 8 bases between.

This clone showed up just once. This chain joins TRBV24-1 and TRBJ1-1, with TRBD1 identical over 8 bases. From germline, CDR1 is KGHDR and CDR2 SFDVKD. CDR3 length: 13 residues. After removal of 7 bases from V and 0 bases from J, the junction contained 0 bases not matched to a gene. The CDR3 region has the DNA TGTGCCACCAGGACAGGGGTGAACACTGAAGCTTTCTTT. This gives the protein CATRTGVNTEAFF.

The table lists this clone with a few counts. The rearrangement links TRBV19 to TRBJ1-2, with a weak D call TRBD1 (6 bases). The germline CDR1 and CDR2 sequences are LNHDA and SQIVND (reference sequence). V was shortened by 7 bases and J by 5 bases, with 17 bases between the two germline ends. The CDR3 has 14 amino acids. Here the CDR3 reads CASTPFGTIYGYTF. The CDR3 DNA follows: TGTGCCAGTACCCCCTTCGGGACAATTTATGGCTACACCTTC.

This chain links TRBV11-2 with TRBJ2-1, with D perhaps TRBD2 (6 bases). V lost 5 bases, J lost 4 bases, and 9 bases lay in between. CDR3 length equals 13 residues. Germline CDR1 reads SGHAT; CDR2 reads FQNNGV. The CDR3 here is CASSRDSYNEQFF. As DNA, the CDR3 is TGTGCCAGCAGCCGGGACTCGTACAATGAGCAGTTCTTC.

The J gene is TRBJ2-3, the V gene TRBV5-5; 10 bases line up with TRBD2. CDR3 length equals 20 residues. Per germline, CDR1 SGHKS and CDR2 YYEKEE (reference sequence). V gave up 0 bases and J gave up 2 bases; unmatched junction bases: 15. For the CDR3, the DNA is TGTGCCAGCAGCTTGGATCAGCGGGGGGGCCTCATAATTGTCACAGATACGCAGTATTTT. Its protein is CASSLDQRGGLIIVTDTQYF.

The CDR3 sequence: CASSQEPGGEGNTIYF. The CDR3 DNA sequence: TGTGCCAGCAGCCAAGAGCCGGGAGGGGAAGGAAACACCATATATTTT. The chain carries TRBV4-2 and TRBJ1-3, with D possibly TRBD1 on 5 matching bases. CDR3 size: 16 residues. Looked up from germline, CDR1 is LGHNA and CDR2 is YNFKEQ. V lost 0 bases and J 4 bases, leaving 13 bases between the germline ends.

The rearrangement uses TRBV2 and TRBJ2-5, with 8 bases aligning to TRBD1. The V and J ends lost 6 bases and 2 bases, in that order; junction bases with no gene match: 5. The CDR3 runs 14 residues. The germline CDR1 and CDR2 sequences are SNHLY and FYNNEI. The DNA for the CDR3 is TGTGCCAGCAGAGACAGGGGAGAGCAAGAGACCCAGTACTTC. Translating it yields CASRDRGEQETQYF.

The chain links TRBV11-2 to TRBJ2-3; possibly TRBD1 for D (5 bases). Trimming shortened V by 0 bases and J by 2 bases, and 12 bases separated the two germline ends. The CDR3 consists of 16 residues. The V gene's germline CDR1 is SGHAT and CDR2 FQNNGV. As DNA, the CDR3 is TGTGCCAGCAGCTTAGATCCAGTAGGGGTCACAGATACGCAGTATTTT. It yields the protein CASSLDPVGVTDTQYF.

The genes are TRBV19 and TRBJ1-5, with 9 bases identical to TRBD1. The V gene's germline CDR1 is LNHDA and CDR2 SQIVND (reference sequence). CDR3 size: 15 residues. V shed 5 bases and J 5 bases; nucleotides not matched to a gene: 7. CDR3: CASSPLNRGHQPQHF. The CDR3 nucleotides are TGTGCCAGTAGTCCACTCAACAGGGGGCATCAGCCCCAGCATTTT. Supplemented by reference TRBV19 and TRBJ1-5, the full variable domain reads DGGITQSPKYLFRKEGQNVTLSCEQNLNHDAMYWYRQDPGQGLRLIYYSQIVNDFQKGDIAEGYSVSREKKESFPLTVTSAQKNPTAFYLCASSPLNRGHQPQHFGDGTRLSIL.

V is TRBV4-3 and J is TRBJ1-2, with 7 bases identical to TRBD1. CDR1 and CDR2 (germline): LGHNA, YSLEER. The CDR3 is 13 residues long. J gave up 7 bases and V 3 bases, and 5 bases lay outside the gene matches. This CDR3 reads CASSHGQAGGYTF. CDR3 bases: TGCGCCAGCAGCCATGGACAGGCCGGTGGCTACACCTTC.

V is TRBV30 and J is TRBJ1-2; perhaps TRBD1 as D (5 bases). Germline-derived CDR1 and CDR2 are GTSNPN and SVGIG (reference sequence). The CDR3 runs 13 residues. V was shortened by 4 bases and J by 5 bases, with 14 bases between the two germline ends. The CDR3 DNA sequence: TGTGCCTGGACCTGGCCTCAGGGTTATGGCTACACCTTC. Residues: CAWTWPQGYGYTF.

The V and J genes are TRBV7-2 and TRBJ1-1; D perhaps matches TRBD1 (6 bases). The V gene lost 7 bases and the J gene lost 5 bases, with 14 bases spanning the gap. The CDR3 is made up of 13 amino acids. Germline V gene sequence: CDR1 SGHTA, CDR2 FQGNSA. CDR3: CASMPWQGTEAFF. In DNA, the CDR3 is TGTGCCAGCATGCCGTGGCAGGGGACTGAAGCTTTCTTT.

The rearrangement uses TRBV12-3 or TRBV12-4 and TRBJ1-2; TRBD1 matches at 7 bases. V shed 3 bases and J 4 bases; nucleotides not matched to a gene: 2. The CDR3 is 13 residues long. CDR3 bases: TGTGCCAGCAGTTTTAACAGGGGCTATGGCTACACCTTC. Translation: CASSFNRGYGYTF.

The count of this clone is one. This CDR3 is CASSRDRGGQETQYF. The CDR3 DNA sequence: TGTGCCAGCAGCCGGGACAGGGGGGGACAAGAGACCCAGTACTTC. V and J are TRBV6-2 or TRBV6-3 and TRBJ2-5; 11 bases are a match to TRBD1. Trimming removed 6 bases from V and 2 bases from J; junction bases left unmatched: 5. CDR1 and CDR2 (germline): MNHEY, SVGEGT. The CDR3 extends over 15 amino acids.

Points on this clone: Other DNA variants within this sample encode the same CDR3. The chain uses TRBV7-2 and TRBJ1-6; 8 bases align to TRBD1. The V gene's germline CDR1 is SGHTA and CDR2 FQGNSA. Trimming took 3 bases from V and 7 from J; bases not matched to a gene: 8. The CDR3 is 16 residues long. For the CDR3, the DNA is TGTGCCAGCAGCTTGAAGGGGACAGGAGACAATTCACCCCTCCACTTT. Translation gives CASSLKGTGDNSPLHF.

V and J are TRBV14 and TRBJ1-2; D unresolved. The CDR3 spans 13 residues. V lost 1 base and J lost 8, with 11 bases in between. The V gene's germline CDR1 is SGHDN and CDR2 FVKESK. The CDR3 region has the DNA TGTGCCAGCAGCCAAGTCACCCGCGAAGGCTACACCTTC. Translating it yields CASSQVTREGYTF.

The genes are TRBV4-1 and TRBJ2-5; TRBD2 matches 9 bases. Germline-derived CDR1 and CDR2 are MGHRA and YSYEKL. The CDR3 is made up of 16 amino acids. V shed 1 base, J shed 2 bases, and the junction held 5 bases outside the gene matches. For the CDR3, the DNA is TGCGCCAGCAGCCAAGTTTCAGCGGGGGGACAAGAGACCCAGTACTTC. Its translation: CASSQVSAGGQETQYF.

The rearrangement links TRBV2 to TRBJ1-1; D might be TRBD1 (5 bases). V shed 3 bases and J shed 9 bases, with 17 bases lying between them. Germline CDR1 and CDR2: SNHLY and FYNNEI. This CDR3 region has 14 residues. The CDR3 DNA reads as TGTGCCAGCAGTGAGACCGGGACGAGCGGGAAAGCTTTCTTT. Translation gives CASSETGTSGKAFF.

The chain recombines TRBV29-1 with TRBJ1-2, with 7 nucleotides matching TRBD1. V shed 4 bases, J shed 3 bases, and the junction held 5 bases outside the gene matches. The CDR3 is 13 amino acids. CDR1 SQVTM and CDR2 ANQGSEA come from the germline V gene. The CDR3 here is CSVGGGAHYGYTF. The CDR3 bases are TGCAGCGTTGGAGGGGGCGCGCACTATGGCTACACCTTC.

The gene calls are TRBV7-8 and TRBJ1-4, with 10 bases aligning to TRBD1. The CDR3 consists of 16 residues. V shed 5 bases, J shed 8 bases, and the junction held 11 bases outside the gene matches. Germline assignment: CDR1 SGHVS and CDR2 FQNEAQ. CDR3 nucleotide sequence: TGTGCCAGCAGCCGAGACAGGGGGCCAGGGAAGGAAAAACTGTTTTTT. Its protein product is CASSRDRGPGKEKLFF.

CDR3 residues: CASSVASGFDTEAFF. The CDR3 DNA is TGTGCCAGCAGCGTAGCCTCAGGGTTTGACACTGAAGCTTTCTTT. This chain joins TRBV9 and TRBJ1-1; D is possibly TRBD1 (5 bases). This CDR3 has 15 residues. Germline loops: CDR1 SGDLS, CDR2 YYNGEE. The V gene lost 0 bases and the J gene lost 3 bases, with 12 bases spanning the gap. Combining the CDR3 with reference TRBV9 and TRBJ1-1 gives the whole variable domain DSGVTQTPKHLITATGQRVTLRCSPRSGDLSVYWYQQSLDQGLQFLIQYYNGEERAKGNILERFSAQQFPDLHSELNLSSLELGDSALYFCASSVASGFDTEAFFGQGTRLTVV.